This T cell receptor (beta chain) was observed in a study of T cell responses to AZD1222 COVID-19 vaccine. Overall study findings and caveats: Recipients of two AZD1222 doses showed rising Spike-specific TCR breadth and depth.

Here immunoSEQ multiplex PCR was the method, and the copy in TCRdb shows in-frame clones only, minus some. Of approximately 130,000 clones listed, approximately 82% are singletons. Details on this clone: What it binds is not known.

The V end lost 5 bases, the J end lost 7 bases, and 14 bases lay between the germline ends. This CDR3 is 14 amino acids long. Germline-derived CDR1 and CDR2 are SGHAT and FQNNGV. V and J are TRBV11-2 and TRBJ1-4; unclear D gene. This receptor was taken from an adult who received the AZD1222 COVID-19 vaccine. The sample in question was peripheral blood, obtained 28 days after the second AZD1222 dose. CDR3 residues: CASSPPGEAEKLFF. The CDR3 nucleotides read TGTGCCAGCAGCCCTCCGGGAGAAGCTGAAAAACTGTTTTTT.